This TCR beta chain appears in the sequencing data of a study of OX40 agonist ivuxolimab in advanced cancers. Regarding the study as a whole: CD8+ T cells showed, on average, more clonal expansion than CD4+ cells.

The CDR3 extends over 11 amino acids. With 5 bases removed from V and 5 bases from J, the gap between germline ends came to 9 bases. Germline V gene lookup returns CDR1 SQVTM and CDR2 ANQGSEA. Concerning this clone: The antigen is not known.

Repertoires were generated with immunoSEQ multiplex PCR, while TCRdb's copy carries only in-frame clones and drops some. The table shows tens of thousands of clones, with about 90% occurring only once. This TCR was recovered from an adult with an advanced solid tumor such as melanoma, head and neck, liver or kidney cancer. The V and J genes are TRBV29-1 and TRBJ1-1; the D is unclear. Specimen: CD4+ or CD8+ T cells sorted from blood, collected in a trial of the OX40 agonist ivuxolimab. The CDR3 region has the DNA TGCAGCGTTTTCGGTGGTACTGAAGCTTTCTTT. Translated: CSVFGGTEAFF.